The present T cell receptor (beta chain) was sequenced within a study of T cells in Graves' hyperthyroidism and ophthalmopathy. Using RNA transcripts as the source, TCR beta CDR3 regions were amplified. The HTBI primer set was used in a first-round RT-PCR of the TCR CDR3. TCRdb reanalysed the multiplex PCR reads using MiXCR and keeps one entry per CDR3 protein. The sample includes about 350,000 distinct CDR3 sequences, roughly 14% of them seen just once. This clonotype was seen many times. From germline, CDR1 is KGHDR and CDR2 SFDVKD. V lost 4 bases, J lost 0 bases, and 9 bases lay in between. This CDR3 spans 16 amino acids.

The sequencing input was blood. This chain uses TRBV24-1 with TRBJ2-6; no reliable D call. The receptor's source is a woman in her twenties or thirties with Graves' hyperthyroidism. CDR3 amino acids: CATSEWPPSGANVLTF. The CDR3 bases are TGTGCCACCAGTGAATGGCCACCCTCTGGGGCCAACGTCCTGACTTTC.